A selection of T cell receptor beta chains follows, all from one sample in a study of technical replicates of blood from a few donors. TCRdb's table, derived via immunoSEQ multiplex PCR, lists solely in-frame clones and lacks some. The table lists 78,000 or so clones, around 91% of them singletons. Input material: T cells isolated from PBMCs. The receptors were sampled from a human donor in good health. Some clones in this sample may be carry-over from other donors' samples. CDR3s include the opening cysteine and the closing phenylalanine or tryptophan. The D gene is left open where the match is weak. Size values are once, few and many counts, or a class for expanded clones, and some rows have none.

TRBV27	16	TRBJ2-3	TRBD2	.	TGTGCCAGCAGTGCGATAGCGGGAGTGCTCACAGATACGCAGTATTTT	CASSAIAGVLTDTQYF
TRBV28	14	TRBJ1-2	.	once	TGTGCCTCAGTTTATGACACAGGACGCTATGGCTACACCTTC	CASVYDTGRYGYTF
TRBV6-4	16	TRBJ2-1	TRBD2	once	TGTGCCAGCAGTGATGTGGCGCGGGAGGGTTACAATGAGCAGTTCTTC	CASSDVAREGYNEQFF
TRBV25-1	13	TRBJ2-7	.	.	TGTGCCAGCAGTGAGTCTGTGGCGAGGGAGCAGTACTTC	CASSESVAREQYF
TRBV7-8	14	TRBJ2-7	.	.	TGTGCCAGCAGCTTGGGGTCGCAGGGCACCGAGCAGTACTTC	CASSLGSQGTEQYF
TRBV29-1	16	TRBJ2-1	.	.	TGCAGCGTTGAAGGGCCTAGCGTTAACGCCTACAATGAGCAGTTCTTC	CSVEGPSVNAYNEQFF
TRBV7-8	16	TRBJ2-1	TRBD2	.	TGTGCCAGCAGTTCCCCTAGCGGGAGGAACACGGATGAGCAGTTCTTC	CASSSPSGRNTDEQFF
TRBV5-1	16	TRBJ2-7	.	.	TGCGCCAGCAGCTCATTGAGCGGATCTTATTTCTACGAGCAGTACTTC	CASSSLSGSYFYEQYF
TRBV9	15	TRBJ1-6	TRBD1	.	TGTGCCAGCAGCGTAGCTGGACAGGCGGATTCACCCCTCCACTTT	CASSVAGQADSPLHF
TRBV6-5	16	TRBJ2-3	.	once	TGTGCCAGCAGTTACCTAGGACAGAGGGGTCGGGATACGCAGTATTTT	CASSYLGQRGRDTQYF
TRBV11-2	14	TRBJ2-7	.	.	TGTGCCAGCAGGCCCGGGACACCAGCCTACGAGCAGTACTTC	CASRPGTPAYEQYF
TRBV27	16	TRBJ2-7	TRBD1	.	TGTGCCAGCAGTTTTTCCTTCGGACAGGCACGCTACGAGCAGTACTTC	CASSFSFGQARYEQYF
TRBV10-1	13	TRBJ1-5	TRBD1	.	TGCGCCAGCGCTGGGACAGGCAATCAGCCCCAGCATTTT	CASAGTGNQPQHF
TRBV4-1	16	TRBJ1-6	.	.	TGCGCCAGCAGCCTAGGGGGGGGAATCAGGGATTCACCCCTCCACTTT	CASSLGGGIRDSPLHF
TRBV29-1	15	TRBJ2-2	TRBD2	.	TGCAGCGCTGAAGCCGGGACTAGCGGTACCGGGGAGCTGTTTTTT	CSAEAGTSGTGELFF
TRBV4-1	14	TRBJ1-1	.	.	TGCGCCAGCGGACCGGGTGAGGGGGATACTGAAGCTTTCTTT	CASGPGEGDTEAFF
TRBV19	14	TRBJ1-4	TRBD1	.	TGTGCCAGTAGTCCGGACAGGGGTGATGAAAAACTGTTTTTT	CASSPDRGDEKLFF
TRBV11-2	12	TRBJ1-2	TRBD1	.	TGTGCCAGCAGCGGAAGGGGGCACGGCTACACCTTC	CASSGRGHGYTF
TRBV27	13	TRBJ1-2	TRBD1	once	TGTGCCAGCAGTTTGCGGCAGGGGGATGGCTACACCTTC	CASSLRQGDGYTF
TRBV5-6	15	TRBJ1-1	.	.	TGTGCCAGCAGCTTTGGATCGACAGGGAACACTGAAGCTTTCTTT	CASSFGSTGNTEAFF
TRBV5-1	17	TRBJ2-6	TRBD1	.	TGCGCCAGCAGCACAGGACAGGGGGTCTCAGGGGCCAACGTCCTGACTTTC	CASSTGQGVSGANVLTF
TRBV29-1	15	TRBJ2-1	TRBD2	.	TGCAGCGTCCGCCCGACTAGCGGGAGTTTCTCTGAGCAGTTCTTC	CSVRPTSGSFSEQFF
TRBV9	15	TRBJ1-2	TRBD1	.	TGTGCCAGCAGCGTAGGGGGACAGATAAACTACGGCTACACCTTC	CASSVGGQINYGYTF
TRBV27	15	TRBJ1-5	.	once	TGTGCCAGCAGTTTACGGGGACTAAATTATCAGCCCCAGCATTTT	CASSLRGLNYQPQHF
TRBV6-6	16	TRBJ2-3	TRBD2	.	TGTGCCAGCAGTCCAGGACTAGCGGGCCTGGCAGATACGCAGTATTTT	CASSPGLAGLADTQYF
TRBV13	15	TRBJ2-4	TRBD1	.	TGTGCCAGCAGCCGACAGGGACCTCTAGGAAACATTCAGTACTTC	CASSRQGPLGNIQYF
TRBV7-3	14	TRBJ2-7	TRBD1	.	TGTGCCAGCAGCTTGGACAGGTACTCCTACGAGCAGTACTTC	CASSLDRYSYEQYF
TRBV7-8	18	TRBJ2-1	TRBD2	.	TGTGCCAGCAGCCCCCGGCGGGGTAGCGGGAGGGCCTACAATGAGCAGTTCTTC	CASSPRRGSGRAYNEQFF
TRBV21-1	14	TRBJ2-1	.	.	TGTGCCAGCAGCAAGAACAGCCTATACAATGAGCAGTTCTTC	CASSKNSLYNEQFF
TRBV19	14	TRBJ2-5	.	.	TGTGCCAGTAGTATCGGGTCTGGGTTAGAGACCCAGTACTTC	CASSIGSGLETQYF
TRBV19	16	TRBJ1-4	.	.	TGTGCCAGTAGTATAGATGGCAGGACATCTGATGAAAAACTGTTTTTT	CASSIDGRTSDEKLFF
TRBV30	14	TRBJ2-2	.	.	TGTGCCTGGGGGAGGCAGTTATGGACCGGGGAGCTGTTTTTT	CAWGRQLWTGELFF
TRBV11-3	14	TRBJ1-2	.	.	TGTGCCAGCAGTTTACGGGGGGACGACTATGGCTACACCTTC	CASSLRGDDYGYTF
TRBV9	13	TRBJ1-6	TRBD1	.	TGTGCCAGCAGCGACCAGGGGGGTTCACCCCTCCACTTT	CASSDQGGSPLHF
TRBV5-4	14	TRBJ1-1	.	.	TGTGCCAGCAGCTTAGAGGATCTGAACACTGAAGCTTTCTTT	CASSLEDLNTEAFF
TRBV6-1	13	TRBJ1-1	TRBD1	.	TGTGCCACCCCGGGAGGGGGCCGTCCTGAAGCTTTCTTT	CATPGGGRPEAFF
TRBV7-6	14	TRBJ2-5	.	.	TGTGCCAGCAGTGAGGGGGGGTGGCAAGAGACCCAGTACTTC	CASSEGGWQETQYF
TRBV19	14	TRBJ2-7	.	.	TGTGCCAGTAGTATAGGACGCGGCGCGGGCGAGCAGTACTTC	CASSIGRGAGEQYF
TRBV4-2	16	TRBJ2-1	TRBD2	.	TGTGCCGGCAGCCATCACAATAGCGGGGGCACAAATGAGCAGTTCTTC	CAGSHHNSGGTNEQFF
TRBV4-1	17	TRBJ1-2	TRBD1	.	TGCGCCAGCAGCCAAGAGGACAGGGGGCGCCCCTACTATGGCTACACCTTC	CASSQEDRGRPYYGYTF
TRBV29-1	13	TRBJ2-7	TRBD1	.	TGCAGCGTTGGAGGGGACAGGGCCTACGAGCAGTACTTC	CSVGGDRAYEQYF
TRBV19	13	TRBJ1-2	TRBD1	.	TGTGCCAGCAGACAGGGGGGTGGCTATGGCTACACCTTC	CASRQGGGYGYTF
TRBV6-1	10	TRBJ2-7	.	.	TGTGCCAGCACAGACTACGAGCAGTACTTC	CASTDYEQYF
TRBV6-5	16	TRBJ1-1	.	.	TGTGCCAGCAGTTACTCGAACCTCCTTGAGAGAGCTGAAGCTTTCTTT	CASSYSNLLERAEAFF
TRBV16	17	TRBJ2-7	TRBD1	.	TGTGCCAGCAGCCAATTGGCTATACGGGACAGGGACTACGAGCAGTACTTC	CASSQLAIRDRDYEQYF
TRBV2	14	TRBJ1-4	TRBD1	.	TGTGCCAGCTCCCTCGCAGGGGGCGATGAAAAACTGTTTTTT	CASSLAGGDEKLFF
TRBV4-1	15	TRBJ1-2	.	many	TGCGCCAGCAGCCAACTCAGGTTGGTTAACTATGGCTACACCTTC	CASSQLRLVNYGYTF
TRBV7-9	17	TRBJ1-3	TRBD1	.	TGTGCCAGCAGCTCCTCAAACAGGGGGTTTGTGGGAAACACCATATATTTT	CASSSSNRGFVGNTIYF
TRBV19	12	TRBJ1-1	TRBD1	once	TGTGCCACCGGGACAGCGAACACTGAAGCTTTCTTT	CATGTANTEAFF
TRBV6-4	14	TRBJ1-5	.	.	TGTGCCAGCAGTGCCGAGGGCGGCAATCAGCCCCAGCATTTT	CASSAEGGNQPQHF
TRBV4-1	12	TRBJ1-1	.	.	TGCGCCAGCAGCTCTCGACAGGTTGAAGCTTTCTTT	CASSSRQVEAFF